Included here is one T cell receptor (beta chain) sequence, with context. Trimming pared 1 base from V and 5 bases from J, leaving 11 bases between. Germline V gives CDR1 SEHNR, CDR2 FQNEAQ (reference sequence). The CDR3 consists of 14 residues. This specimen belongs to a study of early T cells in non-severe SARS-CoV-2 infection. One entry per CDR3 protein, called by TCRdb with MiXCR from the 5' RACE reads. The profile shows nearly 95,000 distinct CDR3 sequences, roughly 15% of them singletons. This sequence originates from an adult who was a healthcare worker with PCR-confirmed SARS-CoV-2 infection or an uninfected control (not recorded which). Here the sequenced sample was whole blood, taken at baseline. This chain connects TRBV7-9 to TRBJ2-5; possibly TRBD2 for D (5 bases). CDR3 sequence (DNA): TGTGCCAGCAGCTTAGATGGCGGCGGGGAGACCCAGTACTTC. It yields the protein CASSLDGGGETQYF.